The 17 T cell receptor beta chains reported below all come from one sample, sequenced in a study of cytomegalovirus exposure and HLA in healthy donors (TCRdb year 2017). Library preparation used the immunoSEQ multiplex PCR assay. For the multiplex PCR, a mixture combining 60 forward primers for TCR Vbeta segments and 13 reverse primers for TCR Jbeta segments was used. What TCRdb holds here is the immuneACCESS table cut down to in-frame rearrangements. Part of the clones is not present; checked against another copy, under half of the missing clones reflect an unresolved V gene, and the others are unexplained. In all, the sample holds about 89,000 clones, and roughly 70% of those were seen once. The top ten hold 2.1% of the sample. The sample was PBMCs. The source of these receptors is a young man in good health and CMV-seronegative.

The CDR3 nucleotides are TGCAGCGTTACACAGGGTAATCAGCCCCAGCATTTT. This sequence encodes CSVTQGNQPQHF. The chain employs TRBV29-1 and TRBJ1-5; TRBD1 might be the D (6 bases). Trimming took 5 bases from V and 4 from J, leaving 9 bases between them. Germline CDR1 and CDR2: SQVTM and ANQGSEA. The CDR3 length is 12 residues. Looking up the rest from reference TRBV29-1 and TRBJ1-5 gives the full variable domain: SAVISQKPSRDICQRGTSLTIQCQVDSQVTMMFWYRQQPGQSLTLIATANQGSEATYESGFVIDKFPISRPNLTFSTLTVSNMSPEDSSIYLCSVTQGNQPQHFGDGTRLSIL.

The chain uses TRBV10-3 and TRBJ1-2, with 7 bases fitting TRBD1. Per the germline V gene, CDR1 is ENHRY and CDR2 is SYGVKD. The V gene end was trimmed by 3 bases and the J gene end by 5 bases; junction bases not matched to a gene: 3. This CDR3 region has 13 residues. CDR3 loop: CAISEDRVYGYTF. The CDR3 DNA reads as TGTGCCATCAGTGAAGACAGGGTATATGGCTACACCTTC.

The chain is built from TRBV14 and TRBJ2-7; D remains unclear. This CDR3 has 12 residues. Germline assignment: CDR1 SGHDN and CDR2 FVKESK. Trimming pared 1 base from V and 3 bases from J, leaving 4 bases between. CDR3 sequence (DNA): TGTGCCAGCAGCCAAGGTCTCTACGAGCAGTACTTC. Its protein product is CASSQGLYEQYF.

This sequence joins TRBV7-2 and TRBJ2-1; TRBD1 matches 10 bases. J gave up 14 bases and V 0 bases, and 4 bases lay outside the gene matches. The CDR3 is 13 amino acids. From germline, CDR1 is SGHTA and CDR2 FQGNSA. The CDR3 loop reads CASSLAPDRGKFF. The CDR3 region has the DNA TGTGCCAGCAGCTTAGCCCCGGACAGGGGGAAGTTCTTC.

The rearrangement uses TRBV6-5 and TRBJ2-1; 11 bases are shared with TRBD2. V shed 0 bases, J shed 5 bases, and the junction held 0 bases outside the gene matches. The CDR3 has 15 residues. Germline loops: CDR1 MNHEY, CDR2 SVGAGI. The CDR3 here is CASSYSTSGDNEQFF. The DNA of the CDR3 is TGTGCCAGCAGTTACTCGACTAGCGGGGACAATGAGCAGTTCTTC.

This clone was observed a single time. For the CDR3, the DNA is TGTGCCAGCAGCTTATCTGACAGGGAGGAGACCCAGTACTTC. Translation: CASSLSDREETQYF. The rearrangement joins TRBV13 to TRBJ2-5, with TRBD1 matching 7 bases. The germline gives CDR1 PRHDT, CDR2 FYEKMQ (reference sequence). The CDR3 has 14 amino acids. Trimming removed 2 bases from V and 5 bases from J; junction bases left unmatched: 5.

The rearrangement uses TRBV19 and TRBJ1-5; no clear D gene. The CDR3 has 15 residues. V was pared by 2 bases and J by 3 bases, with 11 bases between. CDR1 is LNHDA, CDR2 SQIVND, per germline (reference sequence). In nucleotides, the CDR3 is TGTGCCAGTAGTATATTTTTGGCCCCCAATCAGCCCCAGCATTTT. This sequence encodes CASSIFLAPNQPQHF.

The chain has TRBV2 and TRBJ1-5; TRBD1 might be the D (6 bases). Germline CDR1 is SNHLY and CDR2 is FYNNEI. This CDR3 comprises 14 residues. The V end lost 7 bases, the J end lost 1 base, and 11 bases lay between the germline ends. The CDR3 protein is CASMGASSNQPQHF. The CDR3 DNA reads TGTGCCAGCATGGGGGCCTCGAGCAATCAGCCCCAGCATTTT.

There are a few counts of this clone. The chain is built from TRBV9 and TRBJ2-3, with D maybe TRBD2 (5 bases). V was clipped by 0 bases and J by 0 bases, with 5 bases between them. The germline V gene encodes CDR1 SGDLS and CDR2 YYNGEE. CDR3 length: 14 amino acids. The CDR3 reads CASSVGTSTDTQYF. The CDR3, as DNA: TGTGCCAGCAGCGTAGGGACTAGCACAGATACGCAGTATTTT.

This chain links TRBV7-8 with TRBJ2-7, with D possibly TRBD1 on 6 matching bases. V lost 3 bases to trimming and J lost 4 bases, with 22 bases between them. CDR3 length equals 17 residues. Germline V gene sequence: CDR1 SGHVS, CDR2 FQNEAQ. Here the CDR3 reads CASSFDPGQRSPYEQYF. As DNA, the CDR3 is TGTGCCAGCAGCTTCGACCCTGGACAGCGCTCCCCATACGAGCAGTACTTC.

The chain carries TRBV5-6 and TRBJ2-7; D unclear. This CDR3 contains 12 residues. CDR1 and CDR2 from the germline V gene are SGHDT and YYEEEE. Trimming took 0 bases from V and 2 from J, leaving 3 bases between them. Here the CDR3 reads CASSLGTYEQYF. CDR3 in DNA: TGTGCCAGCAGCTTGGGTACCTACGAGCAGTACTTC.

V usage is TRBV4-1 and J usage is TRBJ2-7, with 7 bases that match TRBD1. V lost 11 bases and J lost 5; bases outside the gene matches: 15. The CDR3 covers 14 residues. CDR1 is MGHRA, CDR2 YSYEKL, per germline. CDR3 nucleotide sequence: TGCGCCTCCACGACAGGGTTCCAGGGTGACGAGCAGTACTTC. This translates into CASTTGFQGDEQYF.

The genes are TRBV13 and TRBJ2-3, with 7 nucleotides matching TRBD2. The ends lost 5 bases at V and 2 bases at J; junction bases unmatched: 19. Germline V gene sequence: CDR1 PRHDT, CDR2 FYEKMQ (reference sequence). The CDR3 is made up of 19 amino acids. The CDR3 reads CASSGLWGGTSGNTDTQYF. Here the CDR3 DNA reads TGTGCCAGCAGCGGGCTTTGGGGGGGAACCTCAGGTAACACAGATACGCAGTATTTT.

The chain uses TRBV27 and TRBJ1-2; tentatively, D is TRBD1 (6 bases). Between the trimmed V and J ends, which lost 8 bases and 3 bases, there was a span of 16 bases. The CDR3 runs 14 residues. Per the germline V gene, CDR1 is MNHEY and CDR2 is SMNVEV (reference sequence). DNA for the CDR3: TGTGCCAGCGCCCTCCGGGGGGCAGACTATGGCTACACCTTC. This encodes CASALRGADYGYTF.

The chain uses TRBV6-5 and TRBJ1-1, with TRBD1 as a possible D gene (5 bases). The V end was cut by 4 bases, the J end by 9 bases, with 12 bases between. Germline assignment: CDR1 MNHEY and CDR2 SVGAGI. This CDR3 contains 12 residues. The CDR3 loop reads CASSSLVGQAFF. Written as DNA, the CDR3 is TGTGCCAGCAGTTCCCTCGTGGGGCAAGCTTTCTTT.

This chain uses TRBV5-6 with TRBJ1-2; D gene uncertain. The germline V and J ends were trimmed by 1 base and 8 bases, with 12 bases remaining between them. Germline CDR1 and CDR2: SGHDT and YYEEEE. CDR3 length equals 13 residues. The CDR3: CASSLSLEIGYTF. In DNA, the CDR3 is TGTGCCAGCAGCTTGTCTCTGGAGATCGGCTACACCTTC.

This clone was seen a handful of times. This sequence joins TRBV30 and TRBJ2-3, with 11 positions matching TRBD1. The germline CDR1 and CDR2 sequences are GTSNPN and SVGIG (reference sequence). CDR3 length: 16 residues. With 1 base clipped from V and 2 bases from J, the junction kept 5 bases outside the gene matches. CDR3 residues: CAWSGPGQGDTDTQYF. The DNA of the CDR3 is TGTGCCTGGAGTGGGCCGGGACAGGGGGACACAGATACGCAGTATTTT.